Below are 18 T cell receptor beta chains sequenced from a single sample in a study of shared clonotypes between healthy human individuals. Produced via immunoSEQ multiplex PCR; TCRdb's table is partial and in-frame only. The sample has roughly 1 million clones, about 75% seen once. Sequenced: memory CD4+ T cells sorted from blood. Subset noted: CD45RA-negative fraction. The receptors originated from a man aged 18 to 29 in good health.

The V and J genes are TRBV28 and TRBJ1-1, with D unclear. The V gene lost 9 bases and the J gene lost 2 bases, with 19 bases spanning the gap. CDR3 size: 15 residues. Per germline, CDR1 MDHEN and CDR2 SYDVKM. CDR3 bases: TGTGCCAGTTACGGACCCATCGCGGGAAACACTGAAGCTTTCTTT. Its protein is CASYGPIAGNTEAFF.

V gene TRBV27 combines with J gene TRBJ1-2, with no clear D. The CDR3 consists of 13 residues. Germline CDR1 is MNHEY and CDR2 is SMNVEV (reference sequence). V lost 8 bases and J lost 8, with 18 bases in between. The CDR3 DNA sequence: TGTGCCAGCGGGCGGGGTCCAGAATTCGGCTACACCTTC. Its translation: CASGRGPEFGYTF.

The chain joins TRBV7-3 to TRBJ2-5; 10 nucleotides match TRBD2. Germline CDR1 is SGHTA and CDR2 is FQGTGA. V was pared by 5 bases and J by 1 base, with 7 bases of the junction left unmatched. The CDR3 has 16 amino acids. CDR3 in DNA: TGTGCCAGCAGCGCCCCCGGACTAGCGGCCCAAGAGACCCAGTACTTC. This encodes CASSAPGLAAQETQYF.

The chain links TRBV9 to TRBJ2-5, with 7 bases aligning to TRBD2. This CDR3 comprises 17 residues. Germline V lookup: CDR1 SGDLS, CDR2 YYNGEE. Losses at the gene ends were 0 bases for V and 7 bases for J; bases not matched to a gene: 15. DNA for the CDR3: TGTGCCAGCAGCGTAGCCAGTAGCGGGTCGACCCTGGGGACCCAGTACTTC. It yields the protein CASSVASSGSTLGTQYF.

The V call is TRBV27, the J call TRBJ2-3; D unclear. This CDR3 is 12 amino acids long. Deletions cut 8 bases from V and 2 bases from J, with 8 bases between. The germline V gene has CDR1 MNHEY and CDR2 SMNVEV (reference sequence). Here the CDR3 reads CASGINTDTQYF. DNA for the CDR3: TGTGCCAGCGGGATCAACACAGATACGCAGTATTTT.

The rearrangement links TRBV6-4 to TRBJ2-2; D not certain. Deletions cut 2 bases from V and 0 bases from J, with 10 bases between. Germline-derived CDR1 and CDR2 are MRHNA and SNTAGT. The CDR3 is made up of 16 amino acids. CDR3 sequence (DNA): TGTGCCAGCAGTGACGGCGGTACGACGAACACCGGGGAGCTGTTTTTT. Translated, it gives CASSDGGTTNTGELFF.

J is TRBJ2-5 and V is TRBV7-9; weak D call: TRBD1 (6 bases). The germline gives CDR1 SEHNR, CDR2 FQNEAQ (reference sequence). The CDR3 runs 15 residues. The V end lost 1 base, the J end lost 5 bases, and 14 bases lay between the germline ends. CDR3 bases: TGTGCCAGCAGCTTAGACGCAGGGGTAGTCGAGACCCAGTACTTC. Residues: CASSLDAGVVETQYF.

CDR3 region: CSVRESGVQGYNEQFF. The CDR3 bases are TGCAGCGTGAGGGAGAGTGGGGTACAGGGCTACAATGAGCAGTTCTTC. This chain connects TRBV29-1 to TRBJ2-1; a possible D gene is TRBD1 (6 bases). Germline-derived CDR1 and CDR2 are SQVTM and ANQGSEA. Trimming removed 6 bases from V and 3 bases from J, with 21 bases in between. The CDR3 has 16 amino acids.

This chain links TRBV27 with TRBJ2-7; a possible D gene is TRBD1 (6 bases). The CDR3 length is 13 residues. The germline V gene encodes CDR1 MNHEY and CDR2 SMNVEV (reference sequence). Trimming left V 2 bases short and J 7 bases short, with 12 bases between. As DNA, the CDR3 is TGTGCCAGCAGTTTAGAAACAGGGTATGAGCAGTACTTC. It translates to CASSLETGYEQYF.

The chain recombines TRBV6-1 with TRBJ2-3; 8 bases align to TRBD1. Germline CDR1 is MNHNS and CDR2 is SASEGT. J lost 2 bases, V lost 8 bases, and 3 bases had no gene match. The CDR3 runs to 13 residues. CDR3 amino acids: CASWTGFTDTQYF. Here the CDR3 DNA reads TGTGCCAGCTGGACAGGGTTCACAGATACGCAGTATTTT.

This chain joins TRBV7-2 and TRBJ2-5; tentatively, D is TRBD2 (6 bases). CDR1 SGHTA and CDR2 FQGNSA come from the germline V gene. V lost 3 bases and J lost 4, with 15 bases in between. CDR3 length: 15 residues. The CDR3 loop reads CASSLSGGARETQYF. The CDR3 nucleotides read TGTGCCAGCAGCTTGTCGGGCGGGGCCCGAGAGACCCAGTACTTC.

The chain employs TRBV6-6 and TRBJ2-7, with 7 bases aligning to TRBD2. CDR1 and CDR2 from the germline V gene are MNHNY and SVGAGI (reference sequence). Trimming removed 2 bases from V and 2 bases from J; junction bases left unmatched: 6. This CDR3 is 15 amino acids long. This CDR3 is CASSYQLAPTYEQYF. The CDR3 DNA follows: TGTGCCAGCAGTTACCAACTAGCGCCCACCTACGAGCAGTACTTC.

This clone is a singleton in its sample. A far larger clone lies a single base away; this is likely a read error. The chain joins TRBV7-2 to TRBJ1-3; D call uncertain. The germline V gene encodes CDR1 SGHTA and CDR2 FQGNSA. Trimming removed 8 bases at V and 0 bases at J, with 2 bases between. CDR3 length: 11 residues. The CDR3 nucleotides are TGTGCCAGCGGCTCTGGAAACACCATATATTTT. Its protein product is CASGSGNTIYF.

The chain recombines TRBV9 with TRBJ1-1; no definite D call. The germline V gene encodes CDR1 SGDLS and CDR2 YYNGEE. V lost 6 bases to trimming and J lost 8 bases, with 8 bases between them. The CDR3 totals 10 residues. CDR3 region: CASTLHEAFF. The CDR3 nucleotides are TGTGCCAGCACCCTTCACGAAGCTTTCTTT.

The chain carries TRBV4-1 and TRBJ1-3; D gene ambiguous. V was shortened by 4 bases and J by 4 bases, with 5 bases between the two germline ends. Germline CDR1 reads MGHRA; CDR2 reads YSYEKL. This CDR3 contains 12 residues. The CDR3 sequence is CASSLAGNTIYF. The CDR3 DNA sequence: TGCGCCAGCAGCCTCGCCGGAAACACCATATATTTT.

The gene calls are TRBV4-3 and TRBJ2-3; unclear D gene. Germline CDR1 is LGHNA and CDR2 is YSLEER. The V and J ends lost 1 base and 2 bases respectively, with 10 bases between them. This CDR3 comprises 15 residues. The CDR3 nucleotides read TGCGCCAGCAGCCAAGGGCAGGCCGTCACAGATACGCAGTATTTT. The encoded protein is CASSQGQAVTDTQYF.

This chain links TRBV13 with TRBJ1-3; no clear D. The V gene lost 5 bases and the J gene lost 5 bases, with 13 bases spanning the gap. The CDR3 sequence is 14 residues long. CDR1 is PRHDT and CDR2 is FYEKMQ in the germline V gene (reference sequence). Here the CDR3 DNA reads TGTGCCAGCAGCGAGGCGGGAAGTCGAAACACCATATATTTT. The encoded protein is CASSEAGSRNTIYF.

V gene TRBV4-1 combines with J gene TRBJ1-5, with a weak D call TRBD1 (5 bases). Germline V gene lookup returns CDR1 MGHRA and CDR2 YSYEKL. With 4 bases removed from V and 6 bases from J, the gap between germline ends came to 19 bases. CDR3 length: 16 residues. CDR3 in amino acids: CASSPPPPGGVQPQHF. The DNA of the CDR3 is TGCGCCAGCAGCCCACCCCCGCCCGGGGGTGTTCAGCCCCAGCATTTT.